Presented here are 2 T cell receptor beta chains from one specimen sequenced in a study of neurological immune-mediated disorders. TCRdb reprocessed the 5' RACE reads via MiXCR and lists one record per CDR3 protein. The table records about 66,000 distinct CDR3 sequences, nearly 3.5% of them present only once. Sequenced sample: PBMCs. Every receptor here comes from a man aged 40-55 years with multiple sclerosis.

There are many counts of this clonotype. The chain joins TRBV15 to TRBJ1-4; D is perhaps TRBD1 (5 bases). Trimming left V 5 bases short and J 8 bases short, with 15 bases between. The CDR3 covers 14 residues. Germline CDR1 is LNHNV and CDR2 is YYDKDF (reference sequence). CDR3 nucleotides: TGTGCCACCAGCCCCGGACACACGGGAGAAAAACTGTTTTTT. This sequence encodes CATSPGHTGEKLFF. Based on the CDR3 plus reference TRBV15 and TRBJ1-4, the full variable domain is DAMVIQNPRYQVTQFGKPVTLSCSQTLNHNVMYWYQQKSSQAPKLLFHYYDKDFNNEADTPDNFQSRRPNTSFCFLDIRSPGLGDTAMYLCATSPGHTGEKLFFGSGTQLSVL.

This clonotype came up a few times. This chain links TRBV19 with TRBJ1-5; D not certain. Trimming removed 6 bases at V and 6 bases at J, with 3 bases between. Germline CDR1 LNHDA, CDR2 SQIVND (reference sequence). This CDR3 comprises 10 residues. In DNA form, the CDR3 reads TGTGCCAGTAGGATTCAGCCCCAGCATTTT. As protein: CASRIQPQHF.